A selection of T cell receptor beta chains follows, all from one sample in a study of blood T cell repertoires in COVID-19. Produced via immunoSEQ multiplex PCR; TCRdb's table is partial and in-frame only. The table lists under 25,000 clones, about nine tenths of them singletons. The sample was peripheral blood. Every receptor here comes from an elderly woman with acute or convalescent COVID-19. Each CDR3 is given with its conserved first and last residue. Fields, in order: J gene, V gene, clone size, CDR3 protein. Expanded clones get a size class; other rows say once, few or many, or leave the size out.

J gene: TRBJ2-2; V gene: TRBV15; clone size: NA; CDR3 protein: CATSRGVAGDLGELFF
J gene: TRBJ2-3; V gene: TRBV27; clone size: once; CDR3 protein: CASSYRQGARDTQYF
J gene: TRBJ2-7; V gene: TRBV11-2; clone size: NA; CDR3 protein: CASSPPPGLAGGRTYEQYF
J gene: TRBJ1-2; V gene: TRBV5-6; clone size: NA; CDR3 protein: CASRQPGVAEGKDYTF
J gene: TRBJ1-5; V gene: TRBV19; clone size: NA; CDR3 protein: CASNQGVNQPQHF
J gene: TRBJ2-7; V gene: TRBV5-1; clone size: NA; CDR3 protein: CASSFGSGGTYEQYF
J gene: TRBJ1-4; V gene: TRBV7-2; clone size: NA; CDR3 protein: CASSAIPGTGTTTNEKLFF
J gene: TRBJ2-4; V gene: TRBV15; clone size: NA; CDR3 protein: CATSRELLNIQYF
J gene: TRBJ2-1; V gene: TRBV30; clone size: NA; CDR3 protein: CAWSVRGLGGPREQFF
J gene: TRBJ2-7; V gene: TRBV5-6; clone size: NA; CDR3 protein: CASSLLGDFYEQYF
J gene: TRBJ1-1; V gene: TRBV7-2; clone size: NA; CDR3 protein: CASSLRGQSNTEAFF
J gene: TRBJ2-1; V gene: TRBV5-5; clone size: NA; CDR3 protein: CASSLEDRRYNEQFF
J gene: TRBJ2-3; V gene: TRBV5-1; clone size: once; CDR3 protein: CASRDRTTVTDTQYF
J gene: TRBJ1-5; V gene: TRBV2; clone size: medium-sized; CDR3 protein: CASSDSGAVGNQPQHF
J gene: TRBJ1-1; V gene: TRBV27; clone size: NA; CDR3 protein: CASSLRGAGGIRAFF
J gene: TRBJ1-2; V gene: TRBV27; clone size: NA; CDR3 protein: CASSNGQWTGYTF
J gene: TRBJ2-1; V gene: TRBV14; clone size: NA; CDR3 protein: CASSPHLGQGKDNEQFF
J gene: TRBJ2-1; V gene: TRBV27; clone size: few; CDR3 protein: CASSPIAGGWYNEQFF
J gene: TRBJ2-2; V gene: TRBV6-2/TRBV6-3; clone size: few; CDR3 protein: CASSGAGGPTGELFF
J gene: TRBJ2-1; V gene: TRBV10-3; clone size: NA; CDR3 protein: CATRGGAGDEQFF
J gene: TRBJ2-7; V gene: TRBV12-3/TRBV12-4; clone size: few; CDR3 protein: CASSLGQPYEQYF
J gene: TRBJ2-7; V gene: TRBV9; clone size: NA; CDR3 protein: CASSPNPGASGTYEQYF
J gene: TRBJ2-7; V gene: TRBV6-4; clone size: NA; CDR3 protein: CASTLAARTYEQYF
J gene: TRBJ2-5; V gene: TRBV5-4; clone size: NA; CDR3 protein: CASSSLQGPETQYF
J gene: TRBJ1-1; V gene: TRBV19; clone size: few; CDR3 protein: CASSTLTQGGPEAFF
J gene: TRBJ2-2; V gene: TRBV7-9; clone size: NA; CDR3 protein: CAAALSGSWTGELFF
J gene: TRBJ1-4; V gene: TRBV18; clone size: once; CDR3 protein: CASSPTEQATNEKLFF
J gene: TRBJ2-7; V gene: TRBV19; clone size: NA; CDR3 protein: CASSIDPGANEQYF
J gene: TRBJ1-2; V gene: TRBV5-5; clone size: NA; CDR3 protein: CASSLAIQGYGYTF
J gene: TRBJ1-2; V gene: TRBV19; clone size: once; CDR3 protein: CASSMRNRGLGYTF
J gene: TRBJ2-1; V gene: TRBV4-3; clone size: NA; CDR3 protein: CASSQEASGRAYNEQFF
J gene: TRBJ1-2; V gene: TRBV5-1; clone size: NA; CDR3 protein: CASSGPETGFYGYTF
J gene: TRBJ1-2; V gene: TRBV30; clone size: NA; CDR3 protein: CAWSTGVDGYTF
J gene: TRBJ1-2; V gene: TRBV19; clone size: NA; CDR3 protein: CASSIEPEGLRSGYTF
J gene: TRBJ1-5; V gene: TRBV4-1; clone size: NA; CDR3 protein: CASSQPDRGPNQPQHF
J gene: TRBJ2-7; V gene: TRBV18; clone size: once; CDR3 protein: CASSPPAGSYEQYF
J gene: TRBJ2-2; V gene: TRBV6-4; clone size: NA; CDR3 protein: CASSDWASTGELFF
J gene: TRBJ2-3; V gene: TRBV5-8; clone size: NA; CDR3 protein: CASTRGGRSSVIGTQYF
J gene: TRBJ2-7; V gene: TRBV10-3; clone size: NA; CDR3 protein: CAISEGQGPGEQYF
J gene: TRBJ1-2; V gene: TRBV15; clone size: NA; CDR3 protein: CATSRDLVSLYGYTF
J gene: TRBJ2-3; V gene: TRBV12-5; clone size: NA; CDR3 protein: CASGRGRGVEPSTDTQYF
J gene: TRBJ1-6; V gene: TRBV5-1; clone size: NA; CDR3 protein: CASSLAPGITGSPLHF
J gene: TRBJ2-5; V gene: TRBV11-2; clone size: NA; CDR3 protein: CASSFSRLAGGETQYF
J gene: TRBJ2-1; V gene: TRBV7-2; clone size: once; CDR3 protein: CASSADRANEQFF
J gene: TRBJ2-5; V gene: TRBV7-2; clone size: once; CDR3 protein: CASSFSPGGGRETQYF
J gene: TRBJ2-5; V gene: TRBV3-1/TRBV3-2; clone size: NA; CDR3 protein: CASSQKGTGGGIETQYF
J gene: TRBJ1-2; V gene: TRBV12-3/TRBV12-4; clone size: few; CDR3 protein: CASSLGGRSGYTF
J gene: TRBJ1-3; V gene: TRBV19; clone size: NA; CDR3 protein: CASSKQGARVGNTIYF
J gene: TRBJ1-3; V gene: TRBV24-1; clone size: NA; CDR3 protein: CATSAGNGNTIYF
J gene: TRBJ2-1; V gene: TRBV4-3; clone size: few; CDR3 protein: CASSHSSGSQNEQFF
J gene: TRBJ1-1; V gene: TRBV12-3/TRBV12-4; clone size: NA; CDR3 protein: CASSLVGSTEAFF
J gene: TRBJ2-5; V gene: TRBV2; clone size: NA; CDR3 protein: CASSKDRVGQETQYF
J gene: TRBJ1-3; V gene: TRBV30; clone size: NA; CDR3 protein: CAWRTGAGNTIYF
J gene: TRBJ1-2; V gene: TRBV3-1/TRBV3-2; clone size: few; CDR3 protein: CASSPTGGSFYGYTF
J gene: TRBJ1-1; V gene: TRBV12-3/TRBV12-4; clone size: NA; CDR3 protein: CASRTGGSTEAFF
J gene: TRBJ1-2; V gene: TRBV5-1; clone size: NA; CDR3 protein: CASSGEGADYGYTF
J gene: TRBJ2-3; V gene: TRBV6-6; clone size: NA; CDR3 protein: CASSTPPDRVTDTQYF
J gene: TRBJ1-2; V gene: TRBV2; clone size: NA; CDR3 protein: CASSSQGALGYTF
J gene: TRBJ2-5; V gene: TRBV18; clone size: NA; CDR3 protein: CASSPLAGGDAETQYF